These 5 T cell receptor beta chains were all obtained from the same sample, sequenced in a study of CD8 T cells in ankylosing spondylitis. In TCRdb, the 5' RACE reads were re-called with MiXCR into one record per CDR3 protein. In the table there are nearly 250,000 distinct CDR3 sequences, approximately 30% of which are singletons. The sequencing input was blood, either unsorted or a sorted T cell fraction (not recorded which). The receptors were sampled from a male donor with ankylosing spondylitis or in good health (not recorded which).

The chain is built from TRBV4-1 and TRBJ1-1, with TRBD1 matching over 7 bases. This CDR3 contains 16 residues. Germline V gene sequence: CDR1 MGHRA, CDR2 YSYEKL. J gave up 4 bases and V 2 bases, and 10 bases lay outside the gene matches. CDR3 DNA: TGCGCCAGCAGCCAACCGACAGGGCAGCGAGGCACTGAAGCTTTCTTT. It encodes CASSQPTGQRGTEAFF.

This clonotype was seen only a few times. This chain uses TRBV4-1 with TRBJ2-3, with 10 bases lining up with TRBD1. J gave up 4 bases and V 4 bases, and 2 bases lay outside the gene matches. Germline V CDR1 and CDR2: MGHRA, YSYEKL. The CDR3 runs 14 residues. As DNA, the CDR3 is TGCGCCAGCAGCCCGGGACAGGGGTCAGATACGCAGTATTTT. Protein sequence: CASSPGQGSDTQYF.

The CDR3 is CASTPEQGSYEQYF. CDR3 DNA: TGTGCCAGCACCCCGGAACAGGGTTCCTACGAGCAGTACTTC. The chain carries TRBV3-1 and TRBJ2-7; a possible D gene is TRBD1 (6 bases). With 7 bases removed from V and 1 base from J, the gap between germline ends came to 14 bases. The CDR3 runs 14 residues. CDR1 and CDR2 (germline): LGHDT, YNNKEL (reference sequence).

The rearrangement links TRBV10-3 to TRBJ2-3; D gene uncertain. Trimming removed 9 bases at V and 0 bases at J, with 10 bases between. Germline loops: CDR1 ENHRY, CDR2 SYGVKD. CDR3 length: 13 residues. In DNA, the CDR3 is TGTGCCATGTCCCGAAGCAGCACAGATACGCAGTATTTT. Translation: CAMSRSSTDTQYF.

This clonotype was detected only a few times. This sequence joins TRBV20-1 and TRBJ1-5; D uncertain. CDR1 DFQATT and CDR2 SNEGSKA come from the germline V gene (reference sequence). The V end lost 3 bases, the J end lost 2 bases, and 17 bases lay between the germline ends. The CDR3 runs to 16 residues. The CDR3 loop reads CSARKSGLYGNQPQHF. Written as DNA, the CDR3 is TGCAGTGCTAGGAAGTCAGGATTATACGGCAATCAGCCCCAGCATTTT.